This entry lists 5 T cell receptor beta chains sequenced from one sample in a study of Siglec-9 on CD8 T cells in melanoma. Generated by immunoSEQ multiplex PCR, the TCRdb table keeps only in-frame clones and is missing some. Altogether more than 25,000 clones are present, more than 80% being singletons, with the ten largest covering 5.8%. The sample was Siglec-9- CD8+ T cells sorted from blood. These receptors came from a human donor in good health.

The chain is built from TRBV9 and TRBJ1-5; the D gene is possibly TRBD1 (6 bases). Germline CDR1 reads SGDLS; CDR2 reads YYNGEE. Trimming removed 0 bases from V and 3 bases from J, with 7 bases in between. The CDR3 extends over 14 amino acids. The CDR3: CASSVGDNNQPQHF. The DNA of the CDR3 is TGTGCCAGCAGCGTAGGGGACAACAATCAGCCCCAGCATTTT.

Worth noting for this clone: The same CDR3 can be traced to other DNA sequences in this sample. The chain recombines TRBV28 with TRBJ2-7; 8 bases are a match to TRBD1. Germline values: CDR1 MDHEN, CDR2 SYDVKM. The CDR3 runs to 13 residues. Trimming cost V 2 bases and J 3 bases; bases outside gene matches: 0. The CDR3 region has the DNA TGTGCCAGCAGTTTAGACAGGGGCTACGAGCAGTACTTC. Translating gives CASSLDRGYEQYF.

The genes are TRBV12-5 and TRBJ1-2; perhaps TRBD1 as D (5 bases). V dropped 3 bases and J dropped 2 bases, with 10 bases sitting between them. The CDR3 is 14 amino acids. Germline-derived CDR1 and CDR2 are LGHNT and FRNRAP. The CDR3: CASGFVQGNYGYTF. CDR3 sequence (DNA): TGTGCTAGTGGTTTTGTCCAGGGCAACTATGGCTACACCTTC.

The genes are TRBV15 and TRBJ1-1, with a possible D match to TRBD1 (5 bases). Germline CDR1 is LNHNV and CDR2 is YYDKDF (reference sequence). This CDR3 contains 14 residues. The V gene lost 3 bases and the J gene lost 6 bases, with 14 bases spanning the gap. This CDR3 reads CATSSYTQGSEAFF. DNA of the CDR3: TGTGCCACCAGCAGTTACACTCAGGGCTCTGAAGCTTTCTTT.

The chain joins TRBV6-1 to TRBJ2-2; no clear D. Germline assignment: CDR1 MNHNS and CDR2 SASEGT. V was trimmed by 1 base and J by 0 bases, leaving 9 bases between them. This CDR3 spans 16 amino acids. The CDR3 bases are TGTGCCAGCAGTGAAGTCCGGGTTTCGAACACCGGGGAGCTGTTTTTT. This translates into CASSEVRVSNTGELFF.